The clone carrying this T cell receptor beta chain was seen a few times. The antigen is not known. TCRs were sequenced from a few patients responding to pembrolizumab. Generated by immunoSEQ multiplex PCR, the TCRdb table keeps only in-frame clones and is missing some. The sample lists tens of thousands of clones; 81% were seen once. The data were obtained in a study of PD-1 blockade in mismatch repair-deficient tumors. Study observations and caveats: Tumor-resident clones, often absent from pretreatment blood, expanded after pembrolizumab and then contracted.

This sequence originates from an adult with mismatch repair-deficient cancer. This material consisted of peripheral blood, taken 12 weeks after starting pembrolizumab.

CDR3 sequence reads: CASSFPGQHTEAFF. For the CDR3, the DNA is TGTGCCAGCAGTTTTCCGGGACAGCACACTGAAGCTTTCTTT. This rearrangement joins TRBV6-5 to TRBJ1-1; 7 bases match TRBD1. Germline V gene sequence: CDR1 MNHEY, CDR2 SVGAGI. Trimming removed 4 bases from V and 3 bases from J; junction bases left unmatched: 5. The CDR3 loop spans 14 amino acids.